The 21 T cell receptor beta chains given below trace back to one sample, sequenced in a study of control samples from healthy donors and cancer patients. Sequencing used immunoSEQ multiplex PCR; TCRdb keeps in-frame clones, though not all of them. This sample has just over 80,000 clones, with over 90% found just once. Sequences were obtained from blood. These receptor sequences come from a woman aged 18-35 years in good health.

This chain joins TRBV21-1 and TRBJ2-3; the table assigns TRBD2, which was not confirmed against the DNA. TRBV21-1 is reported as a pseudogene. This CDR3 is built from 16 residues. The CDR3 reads CASSKMALAGTDTQYF. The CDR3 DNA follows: TGTGCCAGCAGCAAAATGGCTCTAGCGGGCACAGATACGCAGTATTTT.

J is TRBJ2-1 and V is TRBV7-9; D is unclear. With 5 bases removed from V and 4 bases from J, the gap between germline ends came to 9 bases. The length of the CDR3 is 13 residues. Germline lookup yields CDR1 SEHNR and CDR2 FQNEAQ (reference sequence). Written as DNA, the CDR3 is TGTGCCAGCAGCCACGGCCGTTACAATGAGCAGTTCTTC. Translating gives CASSHGRYNEQFF.

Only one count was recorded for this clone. The CDR3: CASSGRTGMIRVYGYTF. The CDR3 bases are TGTGCCAGCAGTGGGCGGACAGGGATGATTCGGGTTTATGGCTACACCTTC. This chain connects TRBV28 to TRBJ1-2, with 8 bases identical to TRBD1. Germline V CDR1 and CDR2: MDHEN, SYDVKM. This CDR3 has 17 residues. The junction had 16 bases not matched to a gene; V was cut back by 5 bases and J by 5 bases.

The CDR3 nucleotides read TGTGCCAGCAGTTCGGACACCATGAACACTGAAGCTTTCTTT. Encoded protein: CASSSDTMNTEAFF. The chain recombines TRBV6-5 with TRBJ1-1, with D tentatively TRBD1 (5 bases). V lost 4 bases and J lost 0, with 9 bases in between. The CDR3 has 14 residues. Germline lookup yields CDR1 MNHEY and CDR2 SVGAGI.

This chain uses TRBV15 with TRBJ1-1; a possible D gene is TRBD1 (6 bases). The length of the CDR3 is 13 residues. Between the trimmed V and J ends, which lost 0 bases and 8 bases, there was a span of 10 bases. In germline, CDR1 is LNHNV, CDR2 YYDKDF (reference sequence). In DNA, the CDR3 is TGTGCCACCAGCAGAGAAGGGGGGTCGGAAGCTTTCTTT. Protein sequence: CATSREGGSEAFF.

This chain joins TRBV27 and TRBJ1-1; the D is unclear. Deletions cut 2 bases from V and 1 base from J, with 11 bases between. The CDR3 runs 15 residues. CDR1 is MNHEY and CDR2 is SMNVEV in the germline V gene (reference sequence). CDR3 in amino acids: CASSLGPGGNTEAFF. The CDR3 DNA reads TGTGCCAGCAGTTTAGGTCCCGGAGGGAACACTGAAGCTTTCTTT.

CDR3 amino acids: CASSQQSGGIANYEQYF. The CDR3 coding sequence is TGCGCCAGCAGCCAACAATCAGGTGGGATTGCCAACTACGAGCAGTACTTC. The chain couples TRBV4-1 to TRBJ2-7; D is ambiguous. Trimming took off 2 bases at V and 3 bases at J, with 20 bases between the two ends. Germline values: CDR1 MGHRA, CDR2 YSYEKL. The CDR3 runs to 17 residues.

The DNA of the CDR3 is TGTGCCAGCAGCCATTCTCCGTCCCTGGCGGGTACGCAGTATTTT. Protein: CASSHSPSLAGTQYF. This chain links TRBV7-2 with TRBJ2-3; D possibly corresponds to TRBD2 (5 bases). The germline V gene encodes CDR1 SGHTA and CDR2 FQGNSA. The germline V and J ends were trimmed by 5 bases and 8 bases, with 20 bases remaining between them. CDR3 length: 15 amino acids.

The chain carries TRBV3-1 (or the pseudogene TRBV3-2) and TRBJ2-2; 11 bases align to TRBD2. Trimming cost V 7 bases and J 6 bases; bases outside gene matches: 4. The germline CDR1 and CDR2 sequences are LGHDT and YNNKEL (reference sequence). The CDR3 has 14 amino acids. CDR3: CASISGGAAGELFF. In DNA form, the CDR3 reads TGTGCCAGCATTAGCGGGGGGGCCGCCGGGGAGCTGTTTTTT.

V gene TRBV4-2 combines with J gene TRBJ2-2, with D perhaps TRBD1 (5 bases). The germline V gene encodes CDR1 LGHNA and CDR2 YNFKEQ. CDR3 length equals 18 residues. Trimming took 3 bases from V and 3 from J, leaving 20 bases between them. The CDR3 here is CASSHARKALQDTGELFF. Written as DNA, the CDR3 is TGTGCCAGCAGCCACGCAAGGAAGGCCCTACAGGACACCGGGGAGCTGTTTTTT.

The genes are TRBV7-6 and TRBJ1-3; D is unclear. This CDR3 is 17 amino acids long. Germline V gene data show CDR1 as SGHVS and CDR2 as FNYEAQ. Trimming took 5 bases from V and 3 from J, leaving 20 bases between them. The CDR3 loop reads CASSPMTSSVGGNTIYF. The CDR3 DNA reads TGTGCCAGCAGCCCTATGACCTCGAGTGTGGGTGGAAACACCATATATTTT.

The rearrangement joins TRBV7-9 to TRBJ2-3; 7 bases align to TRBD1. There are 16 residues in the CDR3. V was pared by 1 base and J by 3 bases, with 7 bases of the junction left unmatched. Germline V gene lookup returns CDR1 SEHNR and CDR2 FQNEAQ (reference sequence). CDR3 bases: TGTGCCAGCAGCTTAGTACTGACGACAGGGACAGATACGCAGTATTTT. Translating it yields CASSLVLTTGTDTQYF.

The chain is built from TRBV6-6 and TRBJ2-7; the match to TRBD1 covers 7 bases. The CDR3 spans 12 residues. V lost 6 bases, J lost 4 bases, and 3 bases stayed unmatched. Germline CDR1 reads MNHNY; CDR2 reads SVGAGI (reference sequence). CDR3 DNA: TGTGCCAGCAGCAAGACAGGGTACGAGCAGTACTTC. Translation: CASSKTGYEQYF.

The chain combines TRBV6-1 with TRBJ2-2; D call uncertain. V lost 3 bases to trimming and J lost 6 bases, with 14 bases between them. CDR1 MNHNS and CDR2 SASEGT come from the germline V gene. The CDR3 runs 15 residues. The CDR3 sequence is CASSENPGRAGELFF. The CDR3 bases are TGTGCCAGCAGTGAGAACCCAGGAAGGGCCGGGGAGCTGTTTTTT.

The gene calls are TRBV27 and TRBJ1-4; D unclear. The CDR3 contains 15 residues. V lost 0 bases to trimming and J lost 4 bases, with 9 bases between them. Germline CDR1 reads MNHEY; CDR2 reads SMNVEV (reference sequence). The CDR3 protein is CASSLSFRSNEKLFF. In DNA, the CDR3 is TGTGCCAGCAGTTTATCCTTCAGAAGTAATGAAAAACTGTTTTTT.

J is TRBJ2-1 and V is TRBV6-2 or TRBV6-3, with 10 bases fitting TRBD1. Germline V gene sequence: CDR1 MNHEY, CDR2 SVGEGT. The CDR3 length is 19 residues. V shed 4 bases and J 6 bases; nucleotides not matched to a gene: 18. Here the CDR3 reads CASSSPAGGTGVSTNEQFF. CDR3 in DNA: TGTGCCAGCAGTTCGCCCGCTGGGGGGACAGGGGTTTCCACCAATGAGCAGTTCTTC.

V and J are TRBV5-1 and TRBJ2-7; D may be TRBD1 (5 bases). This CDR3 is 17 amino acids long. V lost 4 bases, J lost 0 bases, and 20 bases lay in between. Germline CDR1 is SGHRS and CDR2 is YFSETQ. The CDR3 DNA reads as TGCGCCAGCAGCCGGGCAGGGTCGGCTATGGTCTCCTACGAGCAGTACTTC. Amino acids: CASSRAGSAMVSYEQYF.

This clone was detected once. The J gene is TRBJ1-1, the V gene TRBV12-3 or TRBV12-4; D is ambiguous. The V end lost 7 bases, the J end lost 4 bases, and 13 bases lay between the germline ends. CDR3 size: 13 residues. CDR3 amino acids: CASTPGLSTEAFF. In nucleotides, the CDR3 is TGTGCCAGCACCCCTGGGTTGAGCACTGAAGCTTTCTTT.

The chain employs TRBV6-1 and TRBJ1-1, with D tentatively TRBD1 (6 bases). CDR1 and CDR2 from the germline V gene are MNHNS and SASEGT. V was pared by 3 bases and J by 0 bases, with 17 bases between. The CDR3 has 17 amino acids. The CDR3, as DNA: TGTGCCAGCAGTGAGTTCCGACAGGCTATTTTGAACACTGAAGCTTTCTTT. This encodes CASSEFRQAILNTEAFF.

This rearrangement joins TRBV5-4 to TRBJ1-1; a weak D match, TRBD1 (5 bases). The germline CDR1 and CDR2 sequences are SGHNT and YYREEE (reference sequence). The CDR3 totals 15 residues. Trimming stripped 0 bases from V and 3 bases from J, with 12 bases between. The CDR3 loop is CASSLGNSRDTEAFF. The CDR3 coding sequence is TGTGCCAGCAGCTTGGGTAACTCCAGGGACACTGAAGCTTTCTTT.

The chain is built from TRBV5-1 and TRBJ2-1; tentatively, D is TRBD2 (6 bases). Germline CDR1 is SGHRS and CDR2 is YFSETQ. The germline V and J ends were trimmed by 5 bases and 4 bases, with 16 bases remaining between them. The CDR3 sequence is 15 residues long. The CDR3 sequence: CASRPQEGGYNEQFF. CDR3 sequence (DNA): TGCGCCAGCAGGCCGCAGGAGGGCGGGTACAATGAGCAGTTCTTC.